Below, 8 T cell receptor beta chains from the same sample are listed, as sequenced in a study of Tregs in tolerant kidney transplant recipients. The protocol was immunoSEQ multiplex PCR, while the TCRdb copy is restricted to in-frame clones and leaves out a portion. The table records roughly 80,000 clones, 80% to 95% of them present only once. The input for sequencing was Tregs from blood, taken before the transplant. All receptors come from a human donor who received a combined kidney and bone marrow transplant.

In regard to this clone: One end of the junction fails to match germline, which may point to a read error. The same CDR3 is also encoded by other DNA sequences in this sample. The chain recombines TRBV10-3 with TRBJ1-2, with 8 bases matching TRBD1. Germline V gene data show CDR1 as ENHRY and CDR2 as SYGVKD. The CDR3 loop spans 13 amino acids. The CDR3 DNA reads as TGCGCCATCAGTGCAACAGGGGGCTATGGCTACACCTTC. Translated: CAISATGGYGYTF.

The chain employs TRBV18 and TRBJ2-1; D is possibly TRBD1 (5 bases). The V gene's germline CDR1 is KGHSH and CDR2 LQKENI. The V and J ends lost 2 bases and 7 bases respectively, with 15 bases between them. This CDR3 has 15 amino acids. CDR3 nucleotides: TGTGCCAGCTCACCAGTCGAGGTACAGGAGAATGAGCAGTTCTTC. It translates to CASSPVEVQENEQFF.

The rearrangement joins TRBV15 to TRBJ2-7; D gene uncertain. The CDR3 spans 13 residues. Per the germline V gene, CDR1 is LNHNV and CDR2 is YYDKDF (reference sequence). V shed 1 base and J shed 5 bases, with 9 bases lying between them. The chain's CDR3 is CATSRGSGNEQYF. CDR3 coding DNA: TGTGCCACCAGCAGAGGGTCAGGCAACGAGCAGTACTTC.

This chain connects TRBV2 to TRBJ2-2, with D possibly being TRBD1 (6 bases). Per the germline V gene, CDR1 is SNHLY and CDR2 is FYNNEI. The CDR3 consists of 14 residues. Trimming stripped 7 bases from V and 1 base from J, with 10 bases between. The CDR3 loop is CASTGEMNTGELFF. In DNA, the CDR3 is TGTGCCAGCACAGGGGAGATGAACACCGGGGAGCTGTTTTTT. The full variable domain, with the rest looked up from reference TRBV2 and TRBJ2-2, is EPEVTQTPSHQVTQMGQEVILRCVPISNHLYFYWYRQILGQKVEFLVSFYNNEISEKSEIFDDQFSVERPDGSNFTLKIRSTKLEDSAMYFCASTGEMNTGELFFGEGSRLTVL.

In nucleotides, the CDR3 is TGCGCCAGCACCCCCGGGGGGGCATCCCCTTGGGTAGCGGGACCCCGCGAGCAGTACTTC. It translates to CASTPGGASPWVAGPREQYF. The V gene is TRBV5-1, the J gene TRBJ2-7; TRBD2 matches at 8 bases. Losses at the gene ends were 6 bases for V and 6 bases for J; bases not matched to a gene: 29. The CDR3 consists of 20 residues. Per the germline V gene, CDR1 is SGHRS and CDR2 is YFSETQ.

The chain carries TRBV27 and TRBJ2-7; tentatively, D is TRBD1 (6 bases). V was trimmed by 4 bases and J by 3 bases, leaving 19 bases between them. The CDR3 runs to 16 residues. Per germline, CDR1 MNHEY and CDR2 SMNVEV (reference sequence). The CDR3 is CASSSLGAGVFYEQYF. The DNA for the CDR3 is TGTGCCAGCAGTTCATTGGGGGCAGGGGTTTTCTACGAGCAGTACTTC.

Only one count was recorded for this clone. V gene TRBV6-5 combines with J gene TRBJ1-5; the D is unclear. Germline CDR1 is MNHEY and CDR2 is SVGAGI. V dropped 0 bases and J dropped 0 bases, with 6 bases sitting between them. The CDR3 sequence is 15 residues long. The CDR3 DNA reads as TGTGCCAGCAGTTACTCAGGGTATAGCAATCAGCCCCAGCATTTT. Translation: CASSYSGYSNQPQHF.

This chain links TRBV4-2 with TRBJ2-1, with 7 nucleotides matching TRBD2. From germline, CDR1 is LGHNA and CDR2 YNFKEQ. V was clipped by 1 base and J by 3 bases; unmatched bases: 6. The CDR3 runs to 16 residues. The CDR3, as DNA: TGTGCCAGCAGCCAAGCTCCAGCGGGAATCTACAATGAGCAGTTCTTC. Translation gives CASSQAPAGIYNEQFF.